This T cell receptor (beta chain) came from a study of neurological immune-mediated disorders. Each CDR3 protein is one row after TCRdb ran MiXCR on the 5' RACE reads. The table includes about 33,000 distinct CDR3 sequences, about an eighth detected once. The CDR3 has 15 amino acids. V was trimmed by 5 bases and J by 7 bases, leaving 15 bases between them. The germline CDR1 and CDR2 sequences are SGHVS and FQNEAQ. As for time point: longitudinal time-point 2. This clonotype has ten or more counts. The source of this sequence is a woman aged 40 to 50 in good health. The source material was PBMCs. The J gene is TRBJ1-6, the V gene TRBV7-8; TRBD1 is a possible D gene (5 bases). The CDR3: CASSARGPTNSPLHF. DNA of the CDR3: TGTGCCAGCAGCGCCCGGGGACCGACAAATTCACCCCTCCACTTT.